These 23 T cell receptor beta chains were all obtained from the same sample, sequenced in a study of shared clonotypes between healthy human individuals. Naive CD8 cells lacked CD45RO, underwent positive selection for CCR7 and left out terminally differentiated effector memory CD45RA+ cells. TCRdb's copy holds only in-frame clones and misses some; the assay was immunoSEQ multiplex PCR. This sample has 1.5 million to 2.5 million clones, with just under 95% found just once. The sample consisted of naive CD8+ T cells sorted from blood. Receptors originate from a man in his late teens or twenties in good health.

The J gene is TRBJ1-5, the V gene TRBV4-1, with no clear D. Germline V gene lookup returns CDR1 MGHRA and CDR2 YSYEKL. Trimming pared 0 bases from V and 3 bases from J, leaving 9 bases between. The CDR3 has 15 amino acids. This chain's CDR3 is CASSQENGYNQPQHF. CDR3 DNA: TGCGCCAGCAGCCAAGAGAACGGCTACAATCAGCCCCAGCATTTT.

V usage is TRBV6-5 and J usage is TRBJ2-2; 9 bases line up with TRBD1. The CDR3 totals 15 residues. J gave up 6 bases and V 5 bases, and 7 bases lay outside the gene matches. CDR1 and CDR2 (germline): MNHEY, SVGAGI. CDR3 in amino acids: CASSTRDRAAGELFF. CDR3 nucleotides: TGTGCCAGCAGTACCAGGGACAGGGCCGCCGGGGAGCTGTTTTTT.

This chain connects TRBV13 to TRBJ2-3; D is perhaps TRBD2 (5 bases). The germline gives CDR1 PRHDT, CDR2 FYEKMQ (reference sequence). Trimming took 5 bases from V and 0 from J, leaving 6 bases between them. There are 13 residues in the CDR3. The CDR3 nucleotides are TGTGCCAGCAGCCGAGGGAGCACAGATACGCAGTATTTT. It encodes CASSRGSTDTQYF.

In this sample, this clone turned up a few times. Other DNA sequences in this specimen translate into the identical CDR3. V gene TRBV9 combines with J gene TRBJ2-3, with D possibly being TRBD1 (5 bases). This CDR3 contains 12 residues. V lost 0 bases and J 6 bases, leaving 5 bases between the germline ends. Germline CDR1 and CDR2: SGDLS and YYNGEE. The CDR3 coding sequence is TGTGCCAGCAGCGTAGCAGGGGATACGCAGTATTTT. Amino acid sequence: CASSVAGDTQYF.

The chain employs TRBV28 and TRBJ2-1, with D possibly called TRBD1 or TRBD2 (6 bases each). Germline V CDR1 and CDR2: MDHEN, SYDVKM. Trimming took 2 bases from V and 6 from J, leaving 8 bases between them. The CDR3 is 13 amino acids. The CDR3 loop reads CASSLGGGNEQFF. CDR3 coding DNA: TGTGCCAGCAGTTTAGGAGGGGGCAATGAGCAGTTCTTC. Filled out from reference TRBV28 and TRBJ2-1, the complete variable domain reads DVKVTQSSRYLVKRTGEKVFLECVQDMDHENMFWYRQDPGLGLRLIYFSYDVKMKEKGDIPEGYSVSREKKERFSLILESASTNQTSMYLCASSLGGGNEQFFGPGTRLTVL.

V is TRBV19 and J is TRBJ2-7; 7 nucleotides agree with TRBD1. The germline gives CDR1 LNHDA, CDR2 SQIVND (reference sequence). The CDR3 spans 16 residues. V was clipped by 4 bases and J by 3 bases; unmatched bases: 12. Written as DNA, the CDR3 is TGTGCCAGTAGTACTTACCGGGACAGAGATTACTACGAGCAGTACTTC. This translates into CASSTYRDRDYYEQYF.

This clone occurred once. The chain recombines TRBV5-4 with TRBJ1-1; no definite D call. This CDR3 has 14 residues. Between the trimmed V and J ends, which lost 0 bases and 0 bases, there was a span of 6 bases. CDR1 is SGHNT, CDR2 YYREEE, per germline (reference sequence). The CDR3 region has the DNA TGTGCCAGCAGCTTGGGGGATATGAACACTGAAGCTTTCTTT. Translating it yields CASSLGDMNTEAFF. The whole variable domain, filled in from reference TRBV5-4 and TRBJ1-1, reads ETGVTQSPTHLIKTRGQQVTLRCSSQSGHNTVSWYQQALGQGPQFIFQYYREEENGRGNFPPRFSGLQFPNYSSELNVNALELDDSALYLCASSLGDMNTEAFFGQGTRLTVV.

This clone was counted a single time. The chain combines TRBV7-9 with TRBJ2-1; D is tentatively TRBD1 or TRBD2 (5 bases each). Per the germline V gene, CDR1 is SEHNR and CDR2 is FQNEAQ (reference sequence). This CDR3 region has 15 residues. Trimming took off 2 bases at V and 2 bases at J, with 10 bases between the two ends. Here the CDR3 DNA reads TGTGCCAGCAGCTTAACGGGGCAGGCCTACAATGAGCAGTTCTTC. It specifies CASSLTGQAYNEQFF.

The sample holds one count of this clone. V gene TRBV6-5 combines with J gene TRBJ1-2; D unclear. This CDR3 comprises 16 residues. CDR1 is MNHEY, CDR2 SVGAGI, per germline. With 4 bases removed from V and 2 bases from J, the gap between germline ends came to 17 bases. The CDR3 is CASSSRYHEANYGYTF. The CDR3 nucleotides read TGTGCCAGCAGTTCCCGGTACCATGAGGCCAACTATGGCTACACCTTC.

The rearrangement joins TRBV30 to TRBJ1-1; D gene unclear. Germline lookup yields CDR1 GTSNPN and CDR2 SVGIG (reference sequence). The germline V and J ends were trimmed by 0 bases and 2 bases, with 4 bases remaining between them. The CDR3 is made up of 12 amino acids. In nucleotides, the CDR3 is TGTGCCTGGAGTGTAGATAACACTGAAGCTTTCTTT. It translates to CAWSVDNTEAFF.

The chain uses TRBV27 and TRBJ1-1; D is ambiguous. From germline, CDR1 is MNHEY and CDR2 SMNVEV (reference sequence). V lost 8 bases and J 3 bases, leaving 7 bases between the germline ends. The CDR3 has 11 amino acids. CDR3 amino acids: CASFIHTEAFF. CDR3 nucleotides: TGTGCCAGCTTTATTCACACTGAAGCTTTCTTT.

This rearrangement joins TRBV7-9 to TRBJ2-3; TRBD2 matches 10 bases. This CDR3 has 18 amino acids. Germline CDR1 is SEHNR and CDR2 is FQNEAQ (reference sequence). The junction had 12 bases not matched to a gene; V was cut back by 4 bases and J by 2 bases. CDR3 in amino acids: CASSSPRAGTSATDTQYF. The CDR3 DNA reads TGTGCCAGCAGCTCACCGAGGGCCGGGACTAGCGCCACAGATACGCAGTATTTT. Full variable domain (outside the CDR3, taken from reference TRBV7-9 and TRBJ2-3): DTGVSQNPRHKITKRGQNVTFRCDPISEHNRLYWYRQTLGQGPEFLTYFQNEAQLEKSRLLSDRFSAERPKGSFSTLEIQRTEQGDSAMYLCASSSPRAGTSATDTQYFGPGTRLTVL.

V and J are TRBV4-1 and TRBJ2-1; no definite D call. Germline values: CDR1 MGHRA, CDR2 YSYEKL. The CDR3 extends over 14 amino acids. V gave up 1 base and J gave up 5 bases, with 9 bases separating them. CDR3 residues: CASSQVEHNNEQFF. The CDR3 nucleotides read TGCGCCAGCAGCCAAGTTGAGCACAACAATGAGCAGTTCTTC.

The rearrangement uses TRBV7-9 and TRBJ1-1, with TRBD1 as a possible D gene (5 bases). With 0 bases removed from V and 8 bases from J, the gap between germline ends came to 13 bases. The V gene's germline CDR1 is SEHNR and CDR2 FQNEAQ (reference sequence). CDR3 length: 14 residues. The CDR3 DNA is TGTGCCAGCAGCTTAGCTACAGGATTCAGGGAAGCTTTCTTT. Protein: CASSLATGFREAFF.

The CDR3 reads CASSLGRVGSYEQYF. The CDR3 DNA is TGTGCCAGCAGCTTAGGGCGGGTCGGCTCCTACGAGCAGTACTTC. The V call is TRBV7-8, the J call TRBJ2-7; D is possibly TRBD2 (5 bases). Germline V gene sequence: CDR1 SGHVS, CDR2 FQNEAQ. The CDR3 loop spans 15 amino acids. The V end was cut by 1 base, the J end by 0 bases, with 10 bases between.

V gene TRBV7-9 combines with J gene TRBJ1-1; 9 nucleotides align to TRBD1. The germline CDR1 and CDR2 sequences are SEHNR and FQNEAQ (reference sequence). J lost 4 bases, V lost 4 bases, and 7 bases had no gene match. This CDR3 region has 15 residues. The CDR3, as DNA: TGTGCCAGCAGCTCACTACAGGGGGCGAGCACTGAAGCTTTCTTT. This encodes CASSSLQGASTEAFF.

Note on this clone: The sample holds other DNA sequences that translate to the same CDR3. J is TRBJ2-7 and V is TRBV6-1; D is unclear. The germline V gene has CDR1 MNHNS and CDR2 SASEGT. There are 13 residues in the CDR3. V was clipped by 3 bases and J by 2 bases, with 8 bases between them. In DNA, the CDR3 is TGTGCCAGCAGTGAGGGCAGAACCTACGAGCAGTACTTC. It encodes CASSEGRTYEQYF.

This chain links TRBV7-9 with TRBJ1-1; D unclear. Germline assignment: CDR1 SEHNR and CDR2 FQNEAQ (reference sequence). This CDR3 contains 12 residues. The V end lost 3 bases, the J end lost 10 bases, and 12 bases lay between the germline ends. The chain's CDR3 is CASSFGASGAFF. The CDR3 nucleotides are TGTGCCAGCAGCTTTGGCGCCTCGGGAGCTTTCTTT.

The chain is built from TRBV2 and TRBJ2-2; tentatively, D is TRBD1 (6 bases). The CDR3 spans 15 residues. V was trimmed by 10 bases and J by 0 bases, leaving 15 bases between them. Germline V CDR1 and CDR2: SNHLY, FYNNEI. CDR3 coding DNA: TGTGCCACCCCACCTCCAGGGGCGAACACCGGGGAGCTGTTTTTT. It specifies CATPPPGANTGELFF.

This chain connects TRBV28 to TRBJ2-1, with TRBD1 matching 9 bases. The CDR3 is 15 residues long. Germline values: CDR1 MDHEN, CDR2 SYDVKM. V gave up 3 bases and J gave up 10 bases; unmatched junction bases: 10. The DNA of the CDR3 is TGTGCCAGCAGTTTCGGGACAGGGTTCATGGGGGAGCAGTTCTTC. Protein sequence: CASSFGTGFMGEQFF.

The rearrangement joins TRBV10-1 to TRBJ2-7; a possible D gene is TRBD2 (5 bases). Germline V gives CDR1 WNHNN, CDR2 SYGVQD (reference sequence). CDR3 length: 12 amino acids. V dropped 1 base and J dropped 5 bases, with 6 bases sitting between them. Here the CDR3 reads CASSEYGDEQYF. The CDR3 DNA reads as TGCGCCAGCAGTGAGTACGGGGACGAGCAGTACTTC.

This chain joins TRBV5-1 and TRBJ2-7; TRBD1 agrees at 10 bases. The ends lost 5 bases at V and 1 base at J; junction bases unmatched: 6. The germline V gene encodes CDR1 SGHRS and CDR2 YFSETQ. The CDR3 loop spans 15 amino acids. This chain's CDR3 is CASRRDRGESYEQYF. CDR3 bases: TGCGCCAGCAGGCGGGACAGGGGAGAATCCTACGAGCAGTACTTC.

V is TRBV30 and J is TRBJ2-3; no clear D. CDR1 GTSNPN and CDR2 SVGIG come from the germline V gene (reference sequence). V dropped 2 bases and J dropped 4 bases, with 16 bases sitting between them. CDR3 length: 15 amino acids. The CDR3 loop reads CAWSLDPEPPDTQYF. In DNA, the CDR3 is TGTGCCTGGAGTCTCGACCCGGAACCCCCAGATACGCAGTATTTT.